This T cell receptor beta chain was captured by sequencing in a study of cytomegalovirus exposure and HLA in healthy donors. Details on this clone: Its antigen is as yet unknown.

The PCR made use of 60 Vbeta and 13 Jbeta primers. Sequenced by immunoSEQ multiplex PCR; TCRdb stores in-frame clones only, minus some. The sample lists 150,000 to 200,000 clones, about 82% occurring once. Study-wide results and limits: CMV antigen specificity was confirmed in vitro for three CMV-associated chains. Sequencing likely produced, as an artifact, a cluster of highly shared sequence variants. The study dropped some indistinguishable V segments, TRBV6-2 and TRBV6-3 among them. TCR sequences were mostly rare, though some public TCRs occurred in many donors.

Germline V gene sequence: CDR1 MRHNA, CDR2 SNTAGT. V lost 0 bases and J lost 5; bases outside the gene matches: 6. This CDR3 has 17 residues. Input material: PBMCs. The gene calls are TRBV6-4 and TRBJ2-1; the match to TRBD2 covers 11 bases. This TCR derives from a woman aged 45 to 65 in good health and CMV-seronegative. This CDR3 is CASSDSKTSGNDNEQFF. CDR3 sequence (DNA): TGTGCCAGCAGTGACTCGAAGACTAGCGGGAATGACAATGAGCAGTTCTTC.